One and the same sample provided the 24 T cell receptor beta chains below, sequenced in a study of T cell repertoires in cytomegalovirus infection. TCRdb analysed the reads with MiXCR anew, one entry per CDR3 protein. The table lists over 90,000 distinct CDR3 sequences, 16% of them singletons. Sequencing used PBMCs. The receptors were gathered from a human donor in good health (CMV status not recorded). Some clones in this sample may be carry-over from other donors' samples.

This clonotype has at least ten counts. This chain links TRBV7-8 with TRBJ2-7; TRBD1 is a possible D gene (6 bases). The V end was cut by 2 bases, the J end by 1 base, with 15 bases between. Germline CDR1 is SGHVS and CDR2 is FQNEAQ. CDR3 size: 16 residues. This CDR3 reads CASSLRSPGASYEQYF. In nucleotides, the CDR3 is TGTGCCAGCAGCTTACGGTCCCCAGGGGCGTCCTACGAGCAGTACTTC.

The rearrangement uses TRBV4-3 and TRBJ2-6; D uncertain. Between the trimmed V and J ends, which lost 1 base and 0 bases, there was a span of 10 bases. There are 17 residues in the CDR3. CDR1 is LGHNA, CDR2 YSLEER, per germline. The CDR3 DNA is TGCGCCAGCAGCCAAGGGCATGGCCCCTCTGGGGCCAACGTCCTGACTTTC. Protein sequence: CASSQGHGPSGANVLTF.

The V call is TRBV15, the J call TRBJ2-7; 8 nucleotides agree with TRBD2. CDR1 and CDR2 from the germline V gene are LNHNV and YYDKDF (reference sequence). With 2 bases clipped from V and 7 bases from J, the junction kept 7 bases outside the gene matches. This CDR3 region has 14 residues. CDR3 protein: CATSRSRGTREQYF. CDR3 in DNA: TGTGCCACCAGCAGATCCCGCGGGACTAGGGAGCAGTACTTC.

This clonotype occurred a few times. The V gene is TRBV7-8, the J gene TRBJ1-1; 7 bases are a match to TRBD1. Trimming at V came to 8 bases and at J to 1 base, leaving 4 bases not matched to a gene. The germline CDR1 and CDR2 sequences are SGHVS and FQNEAQ. CDR3 length: 13 amino acids. CDR3 amino acids: CASDRVGNTEAFF. CDR3 coding DNA: TGTGCCAGCGACAGGGTAGGGAACACTGAAGCTTTCTTT.

The sample holds many counts of this clonotype. The rearrangement uses TRBV6-6 and TRBJ1-4, with no clear D. This CDR3 has 15 residues. The V end was cut by 0 bases, the J end by 4 bases, with 9 bases between. CDR1 and CDR2 (germline): MNHNY, SVGAGI (reference sequence). The CDR3 nucleotides read TGTGCCAGCAGTTACTCGGCCAGCCGTAATGAAAAACTGTTTTTT. Translating it yields CASSYSASRNEKLFF.

The chain has TRBV14 and TRBJ1-1, with D unresolved. CDR1 is SGHDN, CDR2 FVKESK, per germline. CDR3 size: 15 residues. V was shortened by 1 base and J by 6 bases, with 15 bases between the two germline ends. The CDR3 sequence is CASSQAQALLPEAFF. The DNA for the CDR3 is TGTGCCAGCAGCCAAGCCCAGGCCCTACTACCTGAAGCTTTCTTT.

This clonotype was seen just once. This chain joins TRBV20-1 and TRBJ1-5; D ambiguous. Per the germline V gene, CDR1 is DFQATT and CDR2 is SNEGSKA (reference sequence). Trimming shortened V by 0 bases and J by 1 base, and 13 bases separated the two germline ends. The CDR3 runs 16 residues. The CDR3 DNA follows: TGCAGTGCTAGAGATGCGGCCCTATCAAGCAATCAGCCCCAGCATTTT. Residues: CSARDAALSSNQPQHF.

There are a few counts of this clonotype. V gene TRBV20-1 combines with J gene TRBJ1-6; 10 bases are a match to TRBD1. Germline lookup yields CDR1 DFQATT and CDR2 SNEGSKA (reference sequence). The CDR3 contains 13 residues. V was clipped by 6 bases and J by 11 bases; unmatched bases: 7. The CDR3 is CSARQGARPPLHF. CDR3 DNA sequence: TGCAGTGCCCGACAGGGGGCGAGGCCACCCCTCCACTTT.

V is TRBV5-8 and J is TRBJ2-5; D tentatively reads TRBD1 or TRBD2 (5 bases each). The V end was cut by 4 bases, the J end by 3 bases, with 13 bases between. This CDR3 has 14 amino acids. Looked up from germline, CDR1 is SGHTS and CDR2 is YDEGEE. CDR3 in DNA: TGTGCCAGCAGCATGACAGAGACTAAAGAGACCCAGTACTTC. Its protein is CASSMTETKETQYF.

This clonotype was seen repeatedly, ten times or more. CDR3 in amino acids: CASSVGTSGGEQFF. DNA of the CDR3: TGTGCCAGCAGCGTCGGGACTAGCGGTGGCGAGCAGTTCTTC. The chain employs TRBV7-2 and TRBJ2-1, with 11 nucleotides matching TRBD2. Per germline, CDR1 SGHTA and CDR2 FQGNSA. CDR3 length: 14 amino acids. Germline trimming cut 5 bases from V and 10 bases from J; bases unmatched to any gene: 7.

This clonotype has a handful of counts. The chain combines TRBV20-1 with TRBJ1-1; D is unresolved. The CDR3 sequence is 12 residues long. V dropped 1 base and J dropped 6 bases, with 9 bases sitting between them. CDR1 DFQATT and CDR2 SNEGSKA come from the germline V gene (reference sequence). The CDR3 DNA follows: TGCAGTGCTAGAGGATCGGTAGCTGAAGCTTTCTTT. Its protein product is CSARGSVAEAFF.

The rearrangement links TRBV20-1 to TRBJ2-1; the match to TRBD2 covers 11 bases. Germline V gene sequence: CDR1 DFQATT, CDR2 SNEGSKA (reference sequence). This CDR3 contains 17 residues. Losses at the gene ends were 5 bases for V and 0 bases for J; bases not matched to a gene: 9. The chain's CDR3 is CSAEPSGGISSYNEQFF. The CDR3 coding sequence is TGCAGTGCTGAGCCTAGCGGGGGGATTAGCTCCTACAATGAGCAGTTCTTC.

This clonotype was picked up many times. V gene TRBV6-2 or TRBV6-3 combines with J gene TRBJ2-1, with D perhaps TRBD2 (6 bases). V was shortened by 4 bases and J by 4 bases, with 20 bases between the two germline ends. This CDR3 has 17 amino acids. Germline loops: CDR1 MNHEY, CDR2 SVGEGT. DNA of the CDR3: TGTGCCAGCAGTTTCCGAGGTTGGGGGGTAGGATACAATGAGCAGTTCTTC. Its translation: CASSFRGWGVGYNEQFF.

This clonotype showed up just a few times. The chain combines TRBV20-1 with TRBJ1-2; 9 nucleotides agree with TRBD1. J lost 9 bases, V lost 5 bases, and 16 bases had no gene match. CDR3 size: 15 residues. Per germline, CDR1 DFQATT and CDR2 SNEGSKA (reference sequence). The CDR3 DNA follows: TGCAGTGCTTCAAGATCCGGGACAGGGTCTTCAAGCTACACCTTC. Encoded protein: CSASRSGTGSSSYTF.

V is TRBV7-9 and J is TRBJ2-1; 7 nucleotides match TRBD2. The CDR3 spans 13 residues. V shed 7 bases and J 8 bases; nucleotides not matched to a gene: 8. Germline V gives CDR1 SEHNR, CDR2 FQNEAQ (reference sequence). The CDR3 region has the DNA TGTGCCAGCACCCCACTAGCGTTGGATGAGCAGTTCTTC. This translates into CASTPLALDEQFF.

This clonotype was detected many times. This chain uses TRBV11-1 with TRBJ1-1; perhaps TRBD1 as D (6 bases). Germline V gene lookup returns CDR1 SGHAT and CDR2 FQDESV (reference sequence). V dropped 2 bases and J dropped 5 bases, with 9 bases sitting between them. The CDR3 has 13 residues. CDR3 region: CASSLTGRTEAFF. The CDR3 bases are TGTGCCAGCAGCTTAACAGGGCGGACTGAAGCTTTCTTT. Full variable domain (rest looked up from reference TRBV11-1 and TRBJ1-1): EAEVAQSPRYKITEKSQAVAFWCDPISGHATLYWYRQILGQGPELLVQFQDESVVDDSQLPKDRFSAERLKGVDSTLKIQPAELGDSAMYLCASSLTGRTEAFFGQGTRLTVV.

This clonotype was recorded at least ten times. The rearrangement joins TRBV7-2 to TRBJ1-5, with D unresolved. The CDR3 is made up of 12 amino acids. The V end lost 1 base, the J end lost 7 bases, and 5 bases lay between the germline ends. Germline lookup yields CDR1 SGHTA and CDR2 FQGNSA. CDR3 coding DNA: TGTGCCAGCAGCTTAGACAGCCAGCCCCAGCATTTT. Its protein is CASSLDSQPQHF.

This clonotype showed up just once. This sequence may be a read error, since a much larger clone differs from it by one base. The V call is TRBV28, the J call TRBJ2-2, with TRBD1 matching 7 bases. The CDR3 spans 15 residues. J lost 13 bases, V lost 6 bases, and 17 bases had no gene match. Germline-derived CDR1 and CDR2 are MDHEN and SYDVKM. This chain's CDR3 is CASSPPRGYSRVLFF. Written as DNA, the CDR3 is TGTGCCAGCAGCCCACCCAGGGGGTACAGTAGGGTGCTGTTTTTT.

CDR3 protein: CASSSTGNTEAFF. CDR3 nucleotide sequence: TGTGCCAGCAGCTCCACAGGGAACACTGAAGCTTTCTTT. V usage is TRBV7-9 and J usage is TRBJ1-1; D may be TRBD1 (5 bases). Per germline, CDR1 SEHNR and CDR2 FQNEAQ (reference sequence). This CDR3 spans 13 amino acids. The V end was cut by 4 bases, the J end by 1 base, with 7 bases between.

This clonotype appeared many times. V is TRBV6-6 and J is TRBJ2-6; D gene uncertain. Germline V gene sequence: CDR1 MNHNY, CDR2 SVGAGI (reference sequence). The CDR3 sequence is 14 residues long. V lost 0 bases and J lost 4, with 4 bases in between. The CDR3 loop is CASSYSRGANVLTF. CDR3 bases: TGTGCCAGCAGTTACTCAAGAGGGGCCAACGTCCTGACTTTC.

The chain links TRBV11-2 to TRBJ2-3; 9 nucleotides agree with TRBD2. The CDR3 spans 14 residues. Germline CDR1 reads SGHAT; CDR2 reads FQNNGV. V shed 6 bases, J shed 2 bases, and the junction held 3 bases outside the gene matches. CDR3 sequence: CASSAGGLTDTQYF. For the CDR3, the DNA is TGTGCCAGCAGTGCGGGGGGGCTCACAGATACGCAGTATTTT.

This clonotype was counted a few times. The J gene is TRBJ1-6, the V gene TRBV7-2; D remains ambiguous. The CDR3 runs to 13 residues. V was cut by 6 bases and J by 10 bases, with 13 bases left in between. Germline V gives CDR1 SGHTA, CDR2 FQGNSA. The CDR3 loop reads CASRRETSSPLHF. DNA of the CDR3: TGTGCCAGCAGACGGGAGACGTCCTCACCCCTCCACTTT.

This clonotype was recorded many times. The chain has TRBV5-1 and TRBJ2-3; TRBD1 matches 7 bases. V was clipped by 0 bases and J by 6 bases; unmatched bases: 4. There are 14 residues in the CDR3. CDR1 and CDR2 from the germline V gene are SGHRS and YFSETQ. Here the CDR3 DNA reads TGCGCCAGCAGCTTGGAGGGGGCCGGGGATACGCAGTATTTT. It encodes CASSLEGAGDTQYF. Full variable domain (remainder filled in from reference TRBV5-1 and TRBJ2-3): KAGVTQTPRYLIKTRGQQVTLSCSPISGHRSVSWYQQTPGQGLQFLFEYFSETQRNKGNFPGRFSGRQFSNSRSEMNVSTLELGDSALYLCASSLEGAGDTQYFGPGTRLTVL.

About this clonotype: This may arise from a read error, as a much more abundant clone is one base away. CDR3 coding DNA: TGTGCCAACAGCGAGACAGCACGCTATGGCTACACCTTC. Protein product: CANSETARYGYTF. This chain connects TRBV7-2 to TRBJ1-2; weak D call: TRBD1 (5 bases). The CDR3 is 13 amino acids. Germline-derived CDR1 and CDR2 are SGHTA and FQGNSA. The entire variable domain, with the rest obtained from reference TRBV7-2 and TRBJ1-2, is as follows: GAGVSQSPSNKVTEKGKDVELRCDPISGHTALYWYRQSLGQGLEFLIYFQGNSAPDKSGLPSDRFSAERTGGSVSTLTIQRTQQEDSAVYLCANSETARYGYTFGSGTRLTVV.